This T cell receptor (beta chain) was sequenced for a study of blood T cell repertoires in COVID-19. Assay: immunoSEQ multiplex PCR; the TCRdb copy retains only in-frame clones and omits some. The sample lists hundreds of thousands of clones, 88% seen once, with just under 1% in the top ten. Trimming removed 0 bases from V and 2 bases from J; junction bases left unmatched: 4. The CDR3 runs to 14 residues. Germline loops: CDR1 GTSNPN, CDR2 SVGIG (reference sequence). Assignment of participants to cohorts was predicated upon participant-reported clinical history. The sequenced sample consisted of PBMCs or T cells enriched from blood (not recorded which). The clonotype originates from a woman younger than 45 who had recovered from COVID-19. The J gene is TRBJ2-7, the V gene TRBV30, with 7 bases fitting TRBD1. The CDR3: CAWSVLQGPYEQYF. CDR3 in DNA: TGTGCCTGGAGTGTCCTACAGGGGCCCTACGAGCAGTACTTC.